This TCR beta chain originates from a study of post-analysis software for immune sequencing data. At the level of the study: Multiple sclerosis in the patients followed relapsing-remitting, secondary progressive and progressive-relapsing courses. Study-wide results and limits: About five TRBV segments appeared more often in patients than in controls, and TRBV5-6, TRBV5-1 and TRBV20-1 were among these. Among multiple sclerosis patients, normalized Chao1 diversity was significantly below that of controls.

There are a few counts of this clonotype. The antigen remains undetermined. The TCR beta cDNA libraries contained unique molecular identifiers. Using its own MiXCR run on the PCR reads, TCRdb lists one record per CDR3 protein. The table shows hundreds of thousands of distinct CDR3 sequences, with 44% occurring only once. This CDR3 is 15 amino acids long. Unmatched junction bases numbered 7, after V lost 4 bases and J lost 2 bases. CDR1 is SGHVS and CDR2 is FQNEAQ in the germline V gene. The sequence came from a girl between 10 and 17 years old with multiple sclerosis. The sequencing sample was made of blood. The chain is built from TRBV7-8 and TRBJ2-5; TRBD1 aligns across 7 bases. CDR3 loop: CASSSRDSLQETQYF. In DNA, the CDR3 is TGTGCCAGCAGCTCCCGGGACAGCCTACAAGAGACCCAGTACTTC.